The subject of this entry is one TCR beta chain. V was trimmed by 6 bases and J by 5 bases, leaving 11 bases between them. The CDR3 sequence is 13 residues long. Germline lookup yields CDR1 SNHLY and CDR2 FYNNEI. This study enrolled people aged roughly 18 to 90 from around 26 US geographic areas. Participants had their cohort set by participant-reported clinical history. Methods used by the authors: Scientists estimated how many nucleated cells there were by amplifying reference gene primers. Generated by immunoSEQ multiplex PCR, the TCRdb table keeps only in-frame clones and is missing some. V and J calls and clone size are given by that table; D and trimming were obtained from the DNA. The sample has some 430,000 clones; about nine tenths are singletons. The data derive from a study of blood T cell repertoires in COVID-19.

The chain has TRBV2 and TRBJ2-1, with a possible D match to TRBD1 (6 bases). The sequence was obtained from a man between 18 and 35 years old who had recovered from COVID-19. Source material: PBMCs or T cells enriched from blood (not recorded which). This chain's CDR3 is CASRQGLDNEQFF. DNA of the CDR3: TGTGCCAGCAGACAGGGTCTGGACAATGAGCAGTTCTTC.